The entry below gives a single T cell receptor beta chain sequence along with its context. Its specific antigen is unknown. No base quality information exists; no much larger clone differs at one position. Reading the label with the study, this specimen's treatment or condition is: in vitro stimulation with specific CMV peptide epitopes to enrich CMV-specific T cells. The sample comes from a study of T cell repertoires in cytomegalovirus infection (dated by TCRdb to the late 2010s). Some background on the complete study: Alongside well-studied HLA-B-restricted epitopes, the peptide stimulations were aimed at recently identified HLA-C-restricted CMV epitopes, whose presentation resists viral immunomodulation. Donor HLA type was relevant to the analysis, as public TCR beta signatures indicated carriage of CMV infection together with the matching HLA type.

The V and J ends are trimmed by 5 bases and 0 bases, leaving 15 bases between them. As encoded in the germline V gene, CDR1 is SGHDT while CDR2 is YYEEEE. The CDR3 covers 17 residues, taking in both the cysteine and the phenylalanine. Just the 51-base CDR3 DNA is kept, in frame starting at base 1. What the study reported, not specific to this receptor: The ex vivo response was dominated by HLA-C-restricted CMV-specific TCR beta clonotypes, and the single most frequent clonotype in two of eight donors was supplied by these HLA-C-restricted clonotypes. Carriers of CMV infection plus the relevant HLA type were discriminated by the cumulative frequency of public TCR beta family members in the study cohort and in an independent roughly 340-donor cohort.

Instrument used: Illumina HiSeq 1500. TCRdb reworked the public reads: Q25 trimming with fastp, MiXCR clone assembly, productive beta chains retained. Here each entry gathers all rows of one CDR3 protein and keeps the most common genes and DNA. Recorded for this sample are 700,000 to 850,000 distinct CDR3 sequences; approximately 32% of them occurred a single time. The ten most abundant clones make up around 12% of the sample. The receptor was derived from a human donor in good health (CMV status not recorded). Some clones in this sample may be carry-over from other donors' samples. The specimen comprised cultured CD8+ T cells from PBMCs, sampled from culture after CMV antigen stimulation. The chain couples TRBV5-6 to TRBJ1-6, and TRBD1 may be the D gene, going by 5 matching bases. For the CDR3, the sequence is CASSLQGPSSYNSPLHF. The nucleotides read TGTGCCAGCAGTCTTCAGGGTCCCAGCTCCTATAATTCACCCCTCCACTTT.